These 18 T cell receptor beta chains came from one sample sequenced in a study of cytotoxic CD8 clonotypes in ibrutinib-treated CLL. The protocol was immunoSEQ multiplex PCR, while the TCRdb copy is restricted to in-frame clones and leaves out a portion. The table lists under 200,000 clones, more than 65% of them singletons, with roughly 2% in the top ten. This specimen consisted of PBMCs, obtained after 12 months of ibrutinib treatment. Receptor source: a human donor with chronic lymphocytic leukemia.

V gene TRBV18 combines with J gene TRBJ2-3, with 8 bases matching TRBD2. The V gene's germline CDR1 is KGHSH and CDR2 LQKENI. This CDR3 has 17 residues. J gave up 0 bases and V 1 base, and 6 bases lay outside the gene matches. This chain's CDR3 is CASSPRRLAPSTDTQYF. The CDR3 region has the DNA TGTGCCAGCTCACCACGACGACTAGCGCCTAGCACAGATACGCAGTATTTT.

The V and J genes are TRBV5-1 and TRBJ2-1; possibly TRBD2 for D (6 bases). The germline gives CDR1 SGHRS, CDR2 YFSETQ. Trimming took 4 bases from V and 0 from J, leaving 14 bases between them. The CDR3 loop spans 16 amino acids. The CDR3 DNA reads TGCGCCAGCAGCCCCGGGGGTGTGGCCTCCTACAATGAGCAGTTCTTC. It encodes CASSPGGVASYNEQFF.

The chain joins TRBV2 to TRBJ2-7; possibly TRBD1 for D (5 bases). The CDR3 is made up of 13 amino acids. Looked up from germline, CDR1 is SNHLY and CDR2 is FYNNEI. The ends were cut back, 8 bases at V and 2 bases at J, with 13 bases in the middle. The CDR3 sequence: CASLRQPTYEQYF. The CDR3, as DNA: TGTGCCAGCCTGCGACAGCCAACCTACGAGCAGTACTTC.

Only a few counts were recorded for this clone. The chain uses TRBV7-2 and TRBJ1-1; D is unclear. This CDR3 has 13 residues. The germline V gene encodes CDR1 SGHTA and CDR2 FQGNSA. V lost 1 base and J 10 bases, leaving 13 bases between the germline ends. CDR3 amino acids: CASSLDRSGSAFF. CDR3 sequence (DNA): TGTGCCAGCAGCTTAGATCGGAGTGGCTCAGCTTTCTTT.

V and J are TRBV7-2 and TRBJ2-7, with 11 bases fitting TRBD2. Germline loops: CDR1 SGHTA, CDR2 FQGNSA. The ends lost 5 bases at V and 6 bases at J; junction bases unmatched: 6. The CDR3 totals 14 residues. CDR3 protein: CASSRGTSGREQYF. The CDR3 nucleotides are TGTGCCAGCAGCCGGGGGACTAGCGGTCGCGAGCAGTACTTC. The full variable domain, completed using reference TRBV7-2 and TRBJ2-7, is GAGVSQSPSNKVTEKGKDVELRCDPISGHTALYWYRQSLGQGLEFLIYFQGNSAPDKSGLPSDRFSAERTGGSVSTLTIQRTQQEDSAVYLCASSRGTSGREQYFGPGTRLTVT.

Only a few counts were recorded for this clone. The J gene is TRBJ1-2, the V gene TRBV4-3, with TRBD1 identical over 7 bases. This CDR3 contains 15 residues. Losses at the gene ends were 1 base for V and 6 bases for J; bases not matched to a gene: 8. Looked up from germline, CDR1 is LGHNA and CDR2 is YSLEER. The CDR3 spells CASSQASQGSNGYTF. CDR3 sequence (DNA): TGCGCCAGCAGCCAAGCGTCACAGGGGTCGAATGGCTACACCTTC.

This chain links TRBV9 with TRBJ1-2, with TRBD1 matching 10 bases. Germline CDR1 SGDLS, CDR2 YYNGEE. V shed 0 bases, J shed 5 bases, and the junction held 4 bases outside the gene matches. The CDR3 runs 15 residues. For the CDR3, the DNA is TGTGCCAGCAGCGTAGGACAGGGGGCCGATTATGGCTACACCTTC. It codes for CASSVGQGADYGYTF.

The genes are TRBV6-5 and TRBJ1-2, with 9 bases that match TRBD1. This CDR3 has 13 amino acids. With V trimmed by 7 bases and J by 5 bases, 5 bases remained unmatched. The germline gives CDR1 MNHEY, CDR2 SVGAGI. Here the CDR3 DNA reads TGTGCCAGCATTCGGGACAGGGAATATGGCTACACCTTC. Amino acid sequence: CASIRDREYGYTF.

The V gene is TRBV11-2, the J gene TRBJ2-5; 7 nucleotides agree with TRBD1. The CDR3 length is 14 residues. V was clipped by 1 base and J by 4 bases; unmatched bases: 3. The germline V gene has CDR1 SGHAT and CDR2 FQNNGV. CDR3 protein: CASSLGTGGETQYF. DNA of the CDR3: TGTGCCAGCAGCTTAGGGACAGGAGGAGAGACCCAGTACTTC.

This chain links TRBV6-6 with TRBJ2-5; TRBD1 matches 7 bases. From germline, CDR1 is MNHNY and CDR2 SVGAGI (reference sequence). V shed 4 bases, J shed 5 bases, and the junction held 4 bases outside the gene matches. The CDR3 is 13 residues long. For the CDR3, the DNA is TGTGCCAGCAGTTTACAGGGGCGGGAGACCCAGTACTTC. It codes for CASSLQGRETQYF.

The rearrangement uses TRBV5-8 and TRBJ1-2; D is perhaps TRBD1 (6 bases). The CDR3 sequence is 12 residues long. In germline, CDR1 is SGHTS, CDR2 YDEGEE. Trimming removed 2 bases at V and 7 bases at J, with 9 bases between. The CDR3 loop is CASSFPRGGYTF. As DNA, the CDR3 is TGTGCCAGCAGCTTCCCCAGGGGTGGCTACACCTTC.

This clone was counted once. The chain joins TRBV9 to TRBJ1-6, with unresolved D. This CDR3 region has 14 residues. The V gene lost 0 bases and the J gene lost 10 bases, with 11 bases spanning the gap. From germline, CDR1 is SGDLS and CDR2 YYNGEE. CDR3 sequence (DNA): TGTGCCAGCAGCGTAGCGAGAGATCGGTCACCCCTCCACTTT. The encoded protein is CASSVARDRSPLHF.

V usage is TRBV19 and J usage is TRBJ2-7, with 12 bases that match TRBD1. This CDR3 has 14 amino acids. Germline V gene sequence: CDR1 LNHDA, CDR2 SQIVND (reference sequence). J lost 5 bases, V lost 6 bases, and 5 bases had no gene match. The CDR3 loop is CASRLGQGADEQYF. CDR3 coding DNA: TGTGCCAGTAGACTGGGACAGGGGGCGGACGAGCAGTACTTC.

This chain links TRBV28 with TRBJ2-7, with D maybe TRBD1 (5 bases). Germline V gene sequence: CDR1 MDHEN, CDR2 SYDVKM. The CDR3 spans 14 residues. V lost 6 bases to trimming and J lost 10 bases, with 22 bases between them. The CDR3 region is CASSVRAASYGQYF. The CDR3 nucleotides read TGTGCCAGCAGCGTCAGGGCGGCATCCTACGGACAGTACTTC.

V and J are TRBV11-2 and TRBJ2-7; 9 nucleotides align to TRBD1. After removal of 0 bases from V and 6 bases from J, the junction contained 3 bases not matched to a gene. Germline V gene data show CDR1 as SGHAT and CDR2 as FQNNGV. The CDR3 is 14 amino acids. The DNA for the CDR3 is TGTGCCAGCAGCTTAGATGGGACAGGGAGCGAGCAGTACTTC. Translated: CASSLDGTGSEQYF.

This chain connects TRBV7-3 to TRBJ1-6; D not resolved. CDR1 is SGHTA and CDR2 is FQGTGA in the germline V gene. The CDR3 runs 13 residues. V was cut by 5 bases and J by 6 bases, with 8 bases left in between. CDR3 sequence (DNA): TGTGCCAGCAGCGGGATGGTTAATTCACCCCTCCACTTT. Its translation: CASSGMVNSPLHF.

This chain links TRBV27 with TRBJ2-7, with 7 bases that match TRBD2. Germline assignment: CDR1 MNHEY and CDR2 SMNVEV (reference sequence). Trimming cost V 0 bases and J 6 bases; bases outside gene matches: 11. This CDR3 comprises 16 residues. The CDR3 DNA reads as TGTGCCAGCAGTTTATCAATCCGGGGAGGGGAGGGCGAGCAGTACTTC. Its translation is CASSLSIRGGEGEQYF.

The genes are TRBV27 and TRBJ2-3, with 7 bases fitting TRBD2. V lost 7 bases to trimming and J lost 2 bases; unmatched junction nucleotides: 15. CDR1 MNHEY and CDR2 SMNVEV come from the germline V gene (reference sequence). The CDR3 runs to 17 residues. As DNA, the CDR3 is TGTGCCAGCAACCCAGGGAGGGCCAGCGGGTCCACAGATACGCAGTATTTT. Translating it yields CASNPGRASGSTDTQYF.